This T cell receptor (beta chain) was captured by sequencing in a study of cytomegalovirus exposure and HLA in healthy donors. Trimming removed 6 bases at V and 5 bases at J, with 11 bases between. Germline CDR1 reads MDHEN; CDR2 reads SYDVKM. The CDR3 spans 13 residues. PCR involved 60 Vbeta and 13 Jbeta primers. Some clones are missing from TCRdb's copy, which holds only in-frame ones; the method was immunoSEQ multiplex PCR. The data show tens of thousands of clones, about 75% seen once. This clone occurred once. The chain links TRBV28 to TRBJ1-5; D remains unclear. This receptor was identified in a man aged 60-69 years in good health and CMV-seropositive. Specimen: PBMCs. The CDR3 protein is CASRITSDQPQHF. In nucleotides, the CDR3 is TGTGCCAGCAGGATCACATCCGATCAGCCCCAGCATTTT.